One sample yielded the 3 T cell receptor beta chains listed below, sequenced in a study of blood T cell repertoires in COVID-19. The table came from immunoSEQ multiplex PCR; TCRdb's copy has only in-frame clones and leaves some out. The sample includes hundreds of thousands of clones, 80% to 90% of them seen just once. Material: peripheral blood. Source of these receptors: a woman in her 70s with COVID-19, enrolled during active disease.

The rearrangement uses TRBV6-2 or TRBV6-3 and TRBJ1-6, with D maybe TRBD1 (6 bases). V was shortened by 2 bases and J by 9 bases, with 11 bases between the two germline ends. Germline V gives CDR1 MNHEY, CDR2 SVGEGT. The CDR3 has 14 residues. CDR3 amino acids: CASSYAGGGSPLHF. The CDR3 DNA is TGTGCCAGCAGTTACGCGGGGGGCGGTTCACCCCTCCACTTT.

The chain is built from TRBV15 and TRBJ1-1; 8 bases agree with TRBD1. This CDR3 has 14 amino acids. V shed 5 bases, J shed 1 base, and the junction held 3 bases outside the gene matches. CDR1 and CDR2 from the germline V gene are LNHNV and YYDKDF (reference sequence). The chain's CDR3 is CATSGDRTNTEAFF. CDR3 coding DNA: TGTGCCACCAGCGGGGACAGGACGAACACTGAAGCTTTCTTT.

The chain uses TRBV6-5 and TRBJ1-6; 7 nucleotides align to TRBD1. This CDR3 has 13 amino acids. V was pared by 6 bases and J by 12 bases, with 8 bases of the junction left unmatched. Germline V gene sequence: CDR1 MNHEY, CDR2 SVGAGI. CDR3 sequence (DNA): TGTGCCAGCAGGACCGGGACAGAAGAACCCCTCCACTTT. This translates into CASRTGTEEPLHF.